What follows is one TCR beta chain and its context. Its antigen remains unknown. The data belong to a study of graft-versus-host responses after intestinal transplantation. Study findings and constraints: Investigators detected GvH clones in recipient marrow, with some emerging earlier in ileum or blood.

TCRdb keeps only in-frame clones here, not all; method: immunoSEQ multiplex PCR. Seen here are about 90,000 clones, 85% to 95% observed once, and the top ten hold approximately 0.2%. Trimming stripped 1 base from V and 3 bases from J, with 15 bases between. The V gene's germline CDR1 is MDHEN and CDR2 SYDVKM. This CDR3 spans 16 amino acids. The sample in question was unstimulated CD4+ T cells sorted from spleen or lymph node cells, obtained before transplant. The sequence was obtained from a human donor who was the organ donor for an intestinal transplant. The chain couples TRBV28 to TRBJ1-1; D is unresolved. This CDR3 reads CASSLYLPGDYTEAFF. The CDR3 DNA reads as TGTGCCAGCAGTTTATATCTCCCGGGAGACTACACTGAAGCTTTCTTT.